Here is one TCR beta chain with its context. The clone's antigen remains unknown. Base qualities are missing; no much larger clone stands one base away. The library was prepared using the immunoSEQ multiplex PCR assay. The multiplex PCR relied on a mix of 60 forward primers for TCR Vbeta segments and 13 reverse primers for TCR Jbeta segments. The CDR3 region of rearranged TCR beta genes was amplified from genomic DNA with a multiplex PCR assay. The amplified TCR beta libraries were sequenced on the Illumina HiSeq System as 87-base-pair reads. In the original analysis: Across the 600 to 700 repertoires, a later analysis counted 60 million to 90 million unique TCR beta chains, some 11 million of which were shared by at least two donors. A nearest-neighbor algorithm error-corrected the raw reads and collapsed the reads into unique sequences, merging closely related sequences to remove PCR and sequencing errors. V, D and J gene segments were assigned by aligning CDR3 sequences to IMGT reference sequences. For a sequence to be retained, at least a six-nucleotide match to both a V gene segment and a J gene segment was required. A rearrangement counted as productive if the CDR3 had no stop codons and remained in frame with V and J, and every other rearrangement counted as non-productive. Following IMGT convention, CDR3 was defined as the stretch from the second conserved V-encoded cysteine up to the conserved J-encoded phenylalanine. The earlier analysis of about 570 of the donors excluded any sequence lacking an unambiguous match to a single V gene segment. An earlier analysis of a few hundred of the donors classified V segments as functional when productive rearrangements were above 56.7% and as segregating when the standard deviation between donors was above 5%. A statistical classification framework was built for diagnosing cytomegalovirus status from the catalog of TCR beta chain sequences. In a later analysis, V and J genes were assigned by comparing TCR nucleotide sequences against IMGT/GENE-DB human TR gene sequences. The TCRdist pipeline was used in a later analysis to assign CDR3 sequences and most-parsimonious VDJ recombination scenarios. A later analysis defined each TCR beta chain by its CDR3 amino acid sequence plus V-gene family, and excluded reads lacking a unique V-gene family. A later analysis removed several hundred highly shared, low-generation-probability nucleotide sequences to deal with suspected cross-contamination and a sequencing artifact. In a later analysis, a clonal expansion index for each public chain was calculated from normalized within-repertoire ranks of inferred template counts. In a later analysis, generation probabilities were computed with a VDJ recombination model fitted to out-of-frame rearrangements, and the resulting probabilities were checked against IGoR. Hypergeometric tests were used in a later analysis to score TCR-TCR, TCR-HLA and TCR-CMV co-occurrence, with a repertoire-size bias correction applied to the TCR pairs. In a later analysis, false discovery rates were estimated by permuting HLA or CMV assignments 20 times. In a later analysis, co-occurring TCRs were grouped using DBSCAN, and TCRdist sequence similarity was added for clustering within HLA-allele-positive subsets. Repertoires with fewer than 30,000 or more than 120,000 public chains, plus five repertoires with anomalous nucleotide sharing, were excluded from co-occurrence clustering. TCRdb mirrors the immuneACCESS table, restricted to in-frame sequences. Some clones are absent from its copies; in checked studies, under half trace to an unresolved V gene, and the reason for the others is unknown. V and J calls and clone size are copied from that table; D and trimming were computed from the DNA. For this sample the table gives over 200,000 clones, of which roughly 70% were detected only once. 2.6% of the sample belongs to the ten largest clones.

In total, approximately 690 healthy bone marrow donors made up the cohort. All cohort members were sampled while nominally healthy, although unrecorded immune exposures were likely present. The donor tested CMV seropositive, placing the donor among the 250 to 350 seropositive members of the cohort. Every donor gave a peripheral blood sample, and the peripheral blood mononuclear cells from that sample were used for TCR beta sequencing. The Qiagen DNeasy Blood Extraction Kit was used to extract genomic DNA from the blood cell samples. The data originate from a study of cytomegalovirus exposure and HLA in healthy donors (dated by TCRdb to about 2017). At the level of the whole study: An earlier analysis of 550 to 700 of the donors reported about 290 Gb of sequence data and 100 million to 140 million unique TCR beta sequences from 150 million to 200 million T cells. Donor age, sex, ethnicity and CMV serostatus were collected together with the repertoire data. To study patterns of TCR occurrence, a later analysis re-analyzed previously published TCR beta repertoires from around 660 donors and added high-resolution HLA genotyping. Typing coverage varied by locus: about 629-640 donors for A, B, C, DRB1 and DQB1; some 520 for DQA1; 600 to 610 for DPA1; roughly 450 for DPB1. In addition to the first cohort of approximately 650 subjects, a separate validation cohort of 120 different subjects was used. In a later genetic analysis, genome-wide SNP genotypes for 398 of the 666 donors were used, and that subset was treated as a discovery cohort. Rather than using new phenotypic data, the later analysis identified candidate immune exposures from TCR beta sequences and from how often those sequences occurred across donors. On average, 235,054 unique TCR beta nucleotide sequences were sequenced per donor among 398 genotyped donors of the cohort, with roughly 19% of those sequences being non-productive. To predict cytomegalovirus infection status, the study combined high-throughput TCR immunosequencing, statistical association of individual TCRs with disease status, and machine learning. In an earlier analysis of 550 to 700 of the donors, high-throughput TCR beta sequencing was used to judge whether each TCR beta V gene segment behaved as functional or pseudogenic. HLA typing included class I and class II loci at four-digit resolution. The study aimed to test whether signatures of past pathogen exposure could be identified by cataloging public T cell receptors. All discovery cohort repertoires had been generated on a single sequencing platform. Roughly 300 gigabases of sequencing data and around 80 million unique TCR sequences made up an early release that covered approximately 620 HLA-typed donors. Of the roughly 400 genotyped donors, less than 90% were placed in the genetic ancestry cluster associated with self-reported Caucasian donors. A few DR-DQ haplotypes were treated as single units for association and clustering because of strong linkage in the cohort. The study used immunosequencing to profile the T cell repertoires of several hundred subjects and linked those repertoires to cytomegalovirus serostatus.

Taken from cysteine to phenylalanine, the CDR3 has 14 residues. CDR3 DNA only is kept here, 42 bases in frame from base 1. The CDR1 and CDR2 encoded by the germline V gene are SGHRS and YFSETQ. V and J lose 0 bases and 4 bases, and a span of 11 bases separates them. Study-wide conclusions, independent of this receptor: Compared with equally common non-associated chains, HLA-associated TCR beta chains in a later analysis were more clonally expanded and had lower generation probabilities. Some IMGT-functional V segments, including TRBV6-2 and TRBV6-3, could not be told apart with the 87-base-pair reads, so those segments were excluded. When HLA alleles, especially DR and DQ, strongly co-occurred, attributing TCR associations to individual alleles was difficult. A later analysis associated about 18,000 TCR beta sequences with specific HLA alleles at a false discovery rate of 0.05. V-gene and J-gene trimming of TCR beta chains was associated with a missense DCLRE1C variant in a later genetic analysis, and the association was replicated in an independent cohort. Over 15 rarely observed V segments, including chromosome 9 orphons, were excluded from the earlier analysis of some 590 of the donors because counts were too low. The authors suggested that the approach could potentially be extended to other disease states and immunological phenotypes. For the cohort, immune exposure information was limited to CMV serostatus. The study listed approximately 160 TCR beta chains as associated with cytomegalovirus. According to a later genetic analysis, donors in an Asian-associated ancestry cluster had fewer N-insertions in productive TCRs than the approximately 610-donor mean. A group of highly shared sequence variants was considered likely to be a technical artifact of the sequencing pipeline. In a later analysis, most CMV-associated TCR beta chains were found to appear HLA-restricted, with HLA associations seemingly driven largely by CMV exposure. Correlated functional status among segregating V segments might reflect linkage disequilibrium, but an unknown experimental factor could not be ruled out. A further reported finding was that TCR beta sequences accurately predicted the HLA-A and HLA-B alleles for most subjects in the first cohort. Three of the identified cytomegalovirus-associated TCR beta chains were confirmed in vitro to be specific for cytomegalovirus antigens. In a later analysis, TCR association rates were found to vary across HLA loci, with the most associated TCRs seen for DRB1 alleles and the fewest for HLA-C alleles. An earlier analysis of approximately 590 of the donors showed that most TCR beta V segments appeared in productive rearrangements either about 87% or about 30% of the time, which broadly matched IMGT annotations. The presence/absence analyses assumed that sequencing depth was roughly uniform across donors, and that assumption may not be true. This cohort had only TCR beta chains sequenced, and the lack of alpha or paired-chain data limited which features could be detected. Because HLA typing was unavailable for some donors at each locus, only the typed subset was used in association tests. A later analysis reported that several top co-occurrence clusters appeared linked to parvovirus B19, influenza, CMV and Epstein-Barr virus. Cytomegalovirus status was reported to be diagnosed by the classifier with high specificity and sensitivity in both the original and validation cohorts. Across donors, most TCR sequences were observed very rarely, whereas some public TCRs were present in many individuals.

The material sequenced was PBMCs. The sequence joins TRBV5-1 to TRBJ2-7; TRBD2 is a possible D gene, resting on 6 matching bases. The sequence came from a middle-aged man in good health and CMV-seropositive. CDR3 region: CASSLDPAGYEQYF. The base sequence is TGCGCCAGCAGCTTGGATCCAGCGGGTTACGAGCAGTACTTC.